One and the same sample provided the 18 T cell receptor beta chains below, sequenced in a study of tumor-infiltrating lymphocytes in oesophageal squamous cell carcinoma (dated by TCRdb to about 2016). Receptor amplification or capture employed PCR. TCRdb names Illumina HiSeq 2000 as the instrument used. In-frame beta chains were kept once TCRdb had trimmed the public reads at Q25 with fastp and called clones with MiXCR. All rows with the same CDR3 protein become a single entry with the most common DNA and genes. The sample table contains roughly 20,000 distinct CDR3 sequences; only one count was recorded for under 45% of them. Together, the top ten hold roughly a fifth of the sample. The sequenced sample was esophageal tumor tissue. These receptors were obtained from a male donor with esophageal squamous cell carcinoma.

This clonotype was observed many times. This chain joins TRBV5-1 and TRBJ1-1, with unresolved D. The CDR3 is 12 residues long. CDR1 SGHRS and CDR2 YFSETQ come from the germline V gene. Trimming removed 4 bases from V and 6 bases from J, with 10 bases in between. The CDR3: CASSHDQAEAFF. CDR3 DNA: TGCGCCAGCAGCCACGACCAGGCTGAAGCTTTCTTT.

In its sample, this clonotype ranks as medium-sized. The chain employs TRBV7-2 and TRBJ2-7, with 7 bases identical to TRBD1. Germline-derived CDR1 and CDR2 are SGHTA and FQGNSA. The CDR3 sequence is 15 residues long. J lost 7 bases, V lost 1 base, and 10 bases had no gene match. The CDR3 coding sequence is TGTGCCAGCAGCTTAGTGGGACAGACCTACAATGAGCAGTACTTC. Translating it yields CASSLVGQTYNEQYF.

The chain carries TRBV7-3 and TRBJ1-1, with 7 bases aligning to TRBD1. CDR3 size: 13 residues. The germline gives CDR1 SGHTA, CDR2 FQGTGA. V trimming: 4 bases; J trimming: 3 bases; junction bases outside the gene matches: 2. CDR3 amino acids: CASSWTGDTEAFF. The DNA for the CDR3 is TGTGCCAGCAGCTGGACAGGCGACACTGAAGCTTTCTTT.

This clonotype was found once. V usage is TRBV19 and J usage is TRBJ2-5; 14 bases align to TRBD2. The germline V gene has CDR1 LNHDA and CDR2 SQIVND (reference sequence). J lost 11 bases, V lost 5 bases, and 16 bases had no gene match. This CDR3 region has 17 residues. The CDR3 loop is CASSARTSGRSYNEQYF. CDR3 in DNA: TGTGCCAGTAGTGCCCGGACTAGCGGGAGGTCCTACAATGAGCAGTACTTC.

This clonotype was detected a few times. This chain links TRBV7-3 with TRBJ2-3; the match to TRBD1 covers 9 bases. The V gene end was trimmed by 5 bases and the J gene end by 6 bases; junction bases not matched to a gene: 9. Germline V gives CDR1 SGHTA, CDR2 FQGTGA. The CDR3 sequence is 15 residues long. The CDR3 nucleotides are TGTGCCAGCAGCCCCCGGACAGGGGCCCCGGATACGCAGTATTTT. Translated: CASSPRTGAPDTQYF.

The CDR3 DNA is TGTGCCAGCAGCTTAGGGACTAGCGGGATGGGAGATACGCAGTATTTT. It specifies CASSLGTSGMGDTQYF. J is TRBJ2-3 and V is TRBV7-6, with TRBD2 matching 12 bases. CDR1 is SGHVS and CDR2 is FNYEAQ in the germline V gene. The CDR3 sequence is 16 residues long. Unmatched junction bases numbered 4, after V lost 1 base and J lost 5 bases.

There are a few counts of this clonotype. A much larger clone lies one base from this, so it may be a read error. The genes are TRBV28 and TRBJ2-5; 10 nucleotides align to TRBD1. The CDR3 consists of 16 residues. J was trimmed by 11 bases and V by 5 bases; bases with no gene match: 17. Germline V gene sequence: CDR1 MDHEN, CDR2 SYDVKM. The CDR3 reads CASSPTGTGAYNEQYF. Here the CDR3 DNA reads TGTGCCAGCAGTCCGACCGGGACAGGGGCCTACAATGAGCAGTACTTC.

In its sample, this clonotype was seen once. Given a much more abundant clone one base away, this may be a read error. The chain links TRBV5-6 to TRBJ2-1; the D is unclear. The CDR3 has 12 residues. Germline CDR1 and CDR2: SGHDT and YYEEEE. V was pared by 4 bases and J by 10 bases, with 12 bases between. As DNA, the CDR3 is TGTGCCAGCAGCGCCGACCCCTACGAGCAGTTCTTC. Amino acids: CASSADPYEQFF.

This clonotype is classed as medium-sized. The chain uses TRBV7-9 and TRBJ1-1, with TRBD1 matching 9 bases. The trim removed 5 bases at V and 2 bases at J, leaving 3 bases unmatched. The CDR3 consists of 14 residues. CDR1 SEHNR and CDR2 FQNEAQ come from the germline V gene (reference sequence). The CDR3 DNA reads TGTGCCAGCAGCCGGGGACAGGGAAACACTGAAGCTTTCTTT. Its translation: CASSRGQGNTEAFF.

Turning to this clonotype: Because the CDR3 is missing its conserved closing phenylalanine or tryptophan, this is likely a read error. The limits of the CDR3 on the DNA are not certain, so only TCRdb's listed CDR3 is given. The CDR3 sequence is CASSAGATNYGYTFGS. V gene TRBV7-9 combines with J gene TRBJ2-1; the tabulated D call, TRBD1, remains unverified against the DNA. CDR1 SEHNR and CDR2 FQNEAQ come from the germline V gene (reference sequence). Termini included, the CDR3 measures 16 amino acids.

The chain links TRBV7-2 to TRBJ2-5; 13 bases match TRBD2. The ends lost 5 bases at V and 4 bases at J; junction bases unmatched: 7. The CDR3 consists of 16 residues. CDR1 is SGHTA, CDR2 FQGNSA, per germline. The CDR3 DNA is TGTGCCAGCAGCCTCGGACTAGCGGGAGTGGTAGAGACCCAGTACTTC. Translation gives CASSLGLAGVVETQYF.

This clonotype was counted a single time. The CDR3 loop reads CASSPGTNSYEQYF. CDR3 sequence (DNA): TGTGCCAGCAGCCCCGGGACTAACTCCTACGAGCAGTACTTC. This chain connects TRBV11-3 to TRBJ2-5; TRBD2 matches 7 bases. Judging by the DNA end, TRBJ2-7 fits better; the J call may be wrong. Germline V gene lookup returns CDR1 SGHNT and CDR2 YENEEA. The CDR3 loop spans 14 amino acids.

With respect to this clonotype: One junction end does not reproduce the germline sequence, and a read error may be involved. The chain couples TRBV7-6 to TRBJ2-5; either TRBD1 or TRBD2 may supply D (6 bases each). Judging by the DNA end, TRBJ2-7 fits better; the J call may be wrong. The CDR3 totals 15 residues. Germline V lookup: CDR1 SGHVS, CDR2 FNYEAQ. The CDR3 DNA reads as TGTGCTAGCAGCTTAGCGGCAGGGGACTCCTACGAGCAGTACTTC. Encoded protein: CASSLAAGDSYEQYF.

The chain uses TRBV28 and TRBJ2-3, with 9 bases fitting TRBD1. The V and J ends lost 5 bases and 3 bases, in that order; junction bases with no gene match: 6. Germline CDR1 MDHEN, CDR2 SYDVKM. CDR3 length: 15 amino acids. The CDR3 DNA reads TGTGCCAGCAGTCACAGGGGGCTTGGGACAGATACGCAGTATTTT. This codes for CASSHRGLGTDTQYF.

The V call is TRBV11-3, the J call TRBJ2-4; TRBD1 matches 8 bases. The end of the DNA fits TRBJ2-7 better, so the J call may be wrong. The CDR3 runs 13 residues. Germline CDR1 and CDR2: SGHNT and YENEEA. CDR3 DNA: TGTGCCAGCAGCCGGACAGGGAAGTACGAGCAGTACTTC. It yields the protein CASSRTGKYEQYF.

This clonotype was found many times. The chain is built from TRBV6-6 and TRBJ2-1; 9 bases are a match to TRBD2. This CDR3 comprises 16 residues. The trim removed 1 base at V and 4 bases at J, leaving 5 bases unmatched. Germline V CDR1 and CDR2: MNHNY, SVGAGI (reference sequence). CDR3 in DNA: TGTGCCAGCAGTTACTTCGCGAGCGGGGGGTACAATGAGCAGTTCTTC. Its translation: CASSYFASGGYNEQFF.

The rearrangement links TRBV7-8 to TRBJ2-7, with D possibly being TRBD1 (5 bases). The V gene lost 2 bases and the J gene lost 2 bases, with 7 bases spanning the gap. Per germline, CDR1 SGHVS and CDR2 FQNEAQ. CDR3 size: 13 residues. The CDR3 reads CASSLQGTYEQYF. DNA of the CDR3: TGTGCCAGCAGCTTACAGGGTACCTACGAGCAGTACTTC. Using reference TRBV7-8 and TRBJ2-7 for the parts outside the CDR3, the full variable domain is GAGVSQSPRYKVAKRGQDVALRCDPISGHVSLFWYQQALGQGPEFLTYFQNEAQLDKSGLPSDRFFAERPEGSVSTLKIQRTQQEDSAVYLCASSLQGTYEQYFGPGTRLTVT.

J is TRBJ2-3 and V is TRBV5-4, with 9 bases identical to TRBD2. Germline CDR1 and CDR2: SGHNT and YYREEE (reference sequence). Trimming cost V 2 bases and J 2 bases; bases outside gene matches: 3. The CDR3 has 15 residues. In DNA, the CDR3 is TGTGCCAGCAGCTTTGGCGGGGGGGACACAGATACGCAGTATTTT. Translated: CASSFGGGDTDTQYF. The variable domain in full, completed from reference TRBV5-4 and TRBJ2-3, reads ETGVTQSPTHLIKTRGQQVTLRCSSQSGHNTVSWYQQALGQGPQFIFQYYREEENGRGNFPPRFSGLQFPNYSSELNVNALELDDSALYLCASSFGGGDTDTQYFGPGTRLTVL.